This T cell receptor beta chain comes out of a study of shared clonotypes between healthy human individuals. Background on the study: With ages of 18 to 49, the donors were a couple of women and a few men. Each donor had three CD4 naive, three CD4 memory, two CD8 naive and one CD8 memory plate. Study-wide results and caveats: Generally, naive subsets (rather than memory subsets) showed larger estimated richness.

The CDR3 extends over 12 amino acids. Trimming removed 3 bases from V and 4 bases from J, with 7 bases in between. The germline gives CDR1 SGHNT, CDR2 YYREEE (reference sequence). Notes on this clone: Its cognate antigen is unknown.

Authors' methods: Junction-only sequences without quality scores came from ImmunoSEQ, so filtering differed. TCRdb's copy holds only in-frame clones and misses some; the assay was immunoSEQ multiplex PCR. Clone size and V and J calls were adopted from that table, with D and trimming inferred from the DNA. This sample carries some 240,000 clones, approximately 70% of them seen once, and the ten largest clones take around 10%. V usage is TRBV5-4 and J usage is TRBJ2-5; D call uncertain. Sequencing input: memory CD4+ T cells sorted from blood. Subset here: CD45RA-negative fraction. This clonotype originated in a man younger than 40 in good health. The CDR3 here is CASSSQRETQYF. CDR3 DNA: TGTGCCAGCAGCTCCCAGCGAGAGACCCAGTACTTC.